One sample yielded the 15 T cell receptor beta chains listed below, sequenced in a study of shared clonotypes between healthy human individuals. TCRdb keeps only in-frame clones here, not all; method: immunoSEQ multiplex PCR. The repertoire holds some 980,000 clones, roughly 72% seen once, with roughly 1.5% in the top ten. Source material: memory CD4+ T cells sorted from blood. The subset here: CD45RA-negative fraction. All receptors derive from a man between 18 and 35 years old in good health.

On this clone itself: One junction end disagrees with the germline gene, perhaps due to a read error. The chain couples TRBV7-9 to TRBJ1-4; the match to TRBD1 covers 7 bases. CDR3 size: 17 residues. Germline V gives CDR1 SEHNR, CDR2 FQNEAQ (reference sequence). The CDR3: CASSQETTGYGNEKLFF. The CDR3 DNA reads as TGCGCCAGCAGCCAGGAGACGACAGGGTATGGTAATGAAAAACTGTTTTTT.

This chain joins TRBV28 and TRBJ1-5, with unresolved D. Germline CDR1 MDHEN, CDR2 SYDVKM. This CDR3 has 13 amino acids. Trimming shortened V by 6 bases and J by 0 bases, and 6 bases separated the two germline ends. The CDR3 region is CASRYYSNQPQHF. CDR3 in DNA: TGTGCCAGCAGGTACTATAGCAATCAGCCCCAGCATTTT.

This clone has ten or more counts. CDR3: CASSLLAQRNNEQFF. The CDR3 coding sequence is TGTGCCAGCAGTTTATTGGCTCAGAGGAACAATGAGCAGTTCTTC. The gene calls are TRBV27 and TRBJ2-1; no clear D gene. The CDR3 runs 15 residues. Germline V gene data show CDR1 as MNHEY and CDR2 as SMNVEV (reference sequence). Trimming took off 1 base at V and 5 bases at J, with 12 bases between the two ends.

The CDR3 DNA is TGTGCCAGCAAATTCGGACAGGTGAACACTGAAGCTTTCTTT. Protein: CASKFGQVNTEAFF. This chain connects TRBV25-1 to TRBJ1-1; 7 bases fit TRBD1. J gave up 0 bases and V 7 bases, and 5 bases lay outside the gene matches. The CDR3 is 14 residues long. Germline V lookup: CDR1 MGHDK, CDR2 SYGVNS. The entire variable domain, with the rest obtained from reference TRBV25-1 and TRBJ1-1, is as follows: EADIYQTPRYLVIGTGKKITLECSQTMGHDKMYWYQQDPGMELHLIHYSYGVNSTEKGDLSSESTVSRIRTEHFPLTLESARPSHTSQYLCASKFGQVNTEAFFGQGTRLTVV.

This chain joins TRBV19 and TRBJ2-1; a possible D gene is TRBD2 (6 bases). The ends were cut back, 3 bases at V and 7 bases at J, with 16 bases in the middle. This CDR3 spans 15 amino acids. The germline CDR1 and CDR2 sequences are LNHDA and SQIVND (reference sequence). CDR3 bases: TGTGCCAGTAGTATTCCCGGGACTGCAGGGAATGAGCAGTTCTTC. As protein: CASSIPGTAGNEQFF. The full variable domain, in which reference TRBV19 and TRBJ2-1 provide the parts outside the CDR3, is DGGITQSPKYLFRKEGQNVTLSCEQNLNHDAMYWYRQDPGQGLRLIYYSQIVNDFQKGDIAEGYSVSREKKESFPLTVTSAQKNPTAFYLCASSIPGTAGNEQFFGPGTRLTVL.

In its sample, this clone was seen once. V usage is TRBV11-2 and J usage is TRBJ1-4; D ambiguous. CDR3 length: 15 amino acids. Germline V gene lookup returns CDR1 SGHAT and CDR2 FQNNGV. V was cut by 5 bases and J by 1 base, with 11 bases left in between. CDR3 sequence (DNA): TGTGCCAGCAGCCCAGACGGTGGAACTAATGAAAAACTGTTTTTT. Encoded protein: CASSPDGGTNEKLFF. The variable domain in full, completed from reference TRBV11-2 and TRBJ1-4, reads EAGVAQSPRYKIIEKRQSVAFWCNPISGHATLYWYQQILGQGPKLLIQFQNNGVVDDSQLPKDRFSAERLKGVDSTLKIQPAKLEDSAVYLCASSPDGGTNEKLFFGSGTQLSVL.

This clone was picked up one time. V gene TRBV5-4 combines with J gene TRBJ2-3; D remains unclear. This CDR3 has 16 residues. Germline CDR1 SGHNT, CDR2 YYREEE (reference sequence). V dropped 2 bases and J dropped 0 bases, with 13 bases sitting between them. As DNA, the CDR3 is TGTGCCAGCAGCTTCAGACGGACCTCTAGCACAGATACGCAGTATTTT. Translated, it gives CASSFRRTSSTDTQYF.

The V and J genes are TRBV19 and TRBJ2-2; the D gene could be TRBD1 or TRBD2 (5 bases each). V was cut by 5 bases and J by 6 bases, with 16 bases left in between. This CDR3 is built from 15 residues. Germline assignment: CDR1 LNHDA and CDR2 SQIVND (reference sequence). CDR3 nucleotide sequence: TGTGCCAGTAGTTCCCGACCTGGGACGGCCGGGGAGCTGTTTTTT. Its translation is CASSSRPGTAGELFF.

The rearrangement uses TRBV19 and TRBJ1-2; 7 bases match TRBD1. The CDR3 contains 15 residues. Germline values: CDR1 LNHDA, CDR2 SQIVND (reference sequence). Trimming at V came to 5 bases and at J to 1 base, leaving 7 bases not matched to a gene. CDR3 residues: CASSSPTGINYGYTF. The CDR3 DNA reads TGTGCCAGTAGTTCCCCGACAGGGATTAACTATGGCTACACCTTC.

This clone came up a few times. The gene calls are TRBV4-1 and TRBJ2-1, with D unresolved. This CDR3 is built from 15 residues. V lost 0 bases, J lost 5 bases, and 11 bases lay in between. Germline CDR1 MGHRA, CDR2 YSYEKL. In nucleotides, the CDR3 is TGCGCCAGCAGCCAAGATTATCGTAGGGACAATGAGCAGTTCTTC. Encoded protein: CASSQDYRRDNEQFF.

The chain joins TRBV5-1 to TRBJ2-3, with 12 bases identical to TRBD2. Germline CDR1 SGHRS, CDR2 YFSETQ. J gave up 3 bases and V 5 bases, and 4 bases lay outside the gene matches. The CDR3 contains 15 residues. The CDR3 protein is CASSMTSGGTDTQYF. CDR3 DNA: TGCGCCAGCAGTATGACTAGCGGGGGAACAGATACGCAGTATTTT.

This clone showed up many times. The genes are TRBV5-6 and TRBJ2-5; possibly TRBD2 for D (5 bases). CDR3 length: 11 amino acids. CDR1 and CDR2 (germline): SGHDT, YYEEEE. Trimming shortened V by 7 bases and J by 3 bases, and 7 bases separated the two germline ends. The CDR3 DNA reads TGTGCCAGCGGGAGTGAAGAGACCCAGTACTTC. This gives the protein CASGSEETQYF.

The chain uses TRBV5-1 and TRBJ1-3, with D possibly matching TRBD1 (5 bases). Trimming took off 4 bases at V and 8 bases at J, with 13 bases between the two ends. Per germline, CDR1 SGHRS and CDR2 YFSETQ. The CDR3 extends over 13 amino acids. The CDR3 DNA reads TGCGCCAGCAGCCGCCGGGTGGGGGACACCATATATTTT. Translated, it gives CASSRRVGDTIYF.

This clone was found a few times. The chain combines TRBV7-2 with TRBJ2-7, with unresolved D. The CDR3 has 14 amino acids. Trimming removed 2 bases from V and 4 bases from J, with 12 bases in between. Germline CDR1 is SGHTA and CDR2 is FQGNSA. The CDR3 region is CASSLYGRPYEQYF. The CDR3 DNA reads as TGTGCCAGCAGCTTATACGGCAGACCATACGAGCAGTACTTC.

V is TRBV5-6 and J is TRBJ1-5; D perhaps matches TRBD1 (5 bases). The V end was cut by 3 bases, the J end by 2 bases, with 18 bases between. The CDR3 extends over 17 amino acids. The germline V gene has CDR1 SGHDT and CDR2 YYEEEE. CDR3: CASSSKRAGAGNQPQHF. CDR3 nucleotide sequence: TGTGCCAGCAGCTCAAAGCGGGCTGGGGCTGGCAATCAGCCCCAGCATTTT.